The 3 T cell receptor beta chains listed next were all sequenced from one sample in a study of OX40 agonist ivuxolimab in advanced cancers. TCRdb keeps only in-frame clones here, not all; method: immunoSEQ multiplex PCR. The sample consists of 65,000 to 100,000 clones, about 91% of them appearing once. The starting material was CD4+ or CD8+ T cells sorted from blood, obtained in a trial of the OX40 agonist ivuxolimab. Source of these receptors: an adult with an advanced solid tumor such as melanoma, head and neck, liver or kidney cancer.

The DNA of the CDR3 is TGTGCCAGCAGGCCGACAGGGGCCACTGAAGCTTTCTTT. It codes for CASRPTGATEAFF. The chain uses TRBV6-5 and TRBJ1-1; 8 positions agree with TRBD1. Germline lookup yields CDR1 MNHEY and CDR2 SVGAGI. V dropped 6 bases and J dropped 4; count of bases not matched to a gene: 4. This CDR3 spans 13 amino acids.

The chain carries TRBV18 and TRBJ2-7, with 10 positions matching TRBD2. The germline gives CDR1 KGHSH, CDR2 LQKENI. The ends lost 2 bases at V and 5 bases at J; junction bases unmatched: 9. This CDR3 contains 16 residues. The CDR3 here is CASSPEILAGANEQYF. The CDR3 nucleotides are TGTGCCAGCTCACCAGAAATCCTAGCGGGAGCCAACGAGCAGTACTTC.

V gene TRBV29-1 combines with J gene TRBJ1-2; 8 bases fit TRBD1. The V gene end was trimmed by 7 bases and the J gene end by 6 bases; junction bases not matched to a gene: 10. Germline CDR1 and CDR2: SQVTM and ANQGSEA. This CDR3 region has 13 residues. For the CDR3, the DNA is TGCAGCGCCCAAGGATTACAGGGGGATGGCTACACCTTC. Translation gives CSAQGLQGDGYTF.